This passage covers 11 T cell receptor beta chains from one sample sequenced in a study of blood T cells in healthy people across ages. A sample-barcoded 5' primer and a J-beta primer mix were used in a second PCR of about 7 to 11 cycles. A single record per CDR3 protein comes from TCRdb applying MiXCR to the 5' RACE reads. The sample has 1.6 million or so distinct CDR3 sequences, roughly a third seen once. Specimen: blood. Receptors originate from a woman aged 25 to 39 in good health.

This chain uses TRBV3-1 with TRBJ2-1, with 10 positions matching TRBD2. With V trimmed by 5 bases and J by 7 bases, 2 bases remained unmatched. From germline, CDR1 is LGHDT and CDR2 YNNKEL (reference sequence). CDR3 length equals 13 residues. CDR3 residues: CASSSGRENEQFF. DNA of the CDR3: TGTGCCAGCAGCAGCGGGAGGGAGAATGAGCAGTTCTTC.

The J gene is TRBJ2-5, the V gene TRBV11-2, with D possibly TRBD2 on 6 matching bases. The CDR3 consists of 15 residues. V lost 5 bases and J lost 3, with 16 bases in between. Germline CDR1 and CDR2: SGHAT and FQNNGV. The CDR3 loop is CASSNLLWGEETQYF. CDR3 in DNA: TGTGCCAGCAGCAATCTCTTGTGGGGGGAAGAGACCCAGTACTTC.

This chain connects TRBV28 to TRBJ2-7; the D gene could be TRBD1 or TRBD2 (5 bases each). CDR1 is MDHEN and CDR2 is SYDVKM in the germline V gene. The CDR3 is 14 residues long. V lost 4 bases to trimming and J lost 3 bases, with 13 bases between them. The CDR3 loop reads CASSSLGESYEQYF. The CDR3 nucleotides are TGTGCCAGCAGTTCCCTGGGGGAGAGCTACGAGCAGTACTTC.

This clonotype showed up just a few times. The J gene is TRBJ1-5, the V gene TRBV20-1, with TRBD1 matching 8 bases. Germline V lookup: CDR1 DFQATT, CDR2 SNEGSKA (reference sequence). The J segment lost 5 bases and the V segment lost 5 bases, leaving 11 bases of the junction unmatched. The CDR3 totals 15 residues. The CDR3 DNA reads as TGCAGTGCTCCTCCGACAGGGGCGTTTGATCAGCCCCAGCATTTT. This codes for CSAPPTGAFDQPQHF.

This clonotype showed up just once. A much bigger clone sits one base away, suggesting this may be a read error. The V call is TRBV28, the J call TRBJ2-3; TRBD2 aligns across 10 bases. The V and J ends lost 7 bases and 2 bases, in that order; junction bases with no gene match: 9. The CDR3 runs to 16 residues. Per germline, CDR1 MDHEN and CDR2 SYDVKM. The CDR3 protein is CASNPGTSEVTDTQYF. DNA of the CDR3: TGTGCCAGCAACCCCGGGACTAGCGAAGTCACAGATACGCAGTATTTT.

This clonotype showed up just a few times. The V call is TRBV27, the J call TRBJ2-1, with 10 bases aligning to TRBD2. The length of the CDR3 is 16 residues. Trimming cost V 2 bases and J 4 bases; bases outside gene matches: 5. Germline V lookup: CDR1 MNHEY, CDR2 SMNVEV (reference sequence). CDR3 protein: CASSLLAGVSYNEQFF. CDR3 DNA: TGTGCCAGCAGTTTACTAGCGGGAGTATCTTACAATGAGCAGTTCTTC.

There are a few counts of this clonotype. This chain links TRBV5-1 with TRBJ2-7, with 9 bases identical to TRBD1. The ends lost 4 bases at V and 1 base at J; junction bases unmatched: 6. The CDR3 extends over 15 amino acids. CDR1 is SGHRS, CDR2 YFSETQ, per germline. Written as DNA, the CDR3 is TGCGCCAGCAGCCCCGGGACAGGGATTTCCTACGAGCAGTACTTC. This codes for CASSPGTGISYEQYF. Based on the CDR3 plus reference TRBV5-1 and TRBJ2-7, the full variable domain is KAGVTQTPRYLIKTRGQQVTLSCSPISGHRSVSWYQQTPGQGLQFLFEYFSETQRNKGNFPGRFSGRQFSNSRSEMNVSTLELGDSALYLCASSPGTGISYEQYFGPGTRLTVT.

The chain joins TRBV20-1 to TRBJ1-5, with D possibly being TRBD1 (6 bases). Trimming took 3 bases from V and 2 from J, leaving 14 bases between them. The V gene's germline CDR1 is DFQATT and CDR2 SNEGSKA (reference sequence). The CDR3 covers 15 residues. CDR3 sequence: CSARVGGRGNQPQHF. CDR3 DNA: TGCAGTGCTAGGGTTGGGGGGCGAGGCAATCAGCCCCAGCATTTT.

The chain combines TRBV7-6 with TRBJ1-1, with TRBD1 identical over 7 bases. Germline loops: CDR1 SGHVS, CDR2 FNYEAQ. The J segment lost 4 bases and the V segment lost 0 bases, leaving 5 bases of the junction unmatched. This CDR3 region has 15 residues. For the CDR3, the DNA is TGTGCCAGCAGCTTAGCGGCTACAGGGGTCACTGAAGCTTTCTTT. Protein sequence: CASSLAATGVTEAFF.

This clonotype was seen a few times. V and J are TRBV20-1 and TRBJ1-4; D is unclear. Looked up from germline, CDR1 is DFQATT and CDR2 is SNEGSKA (reference sequence). V was pared by 0 bases and J by 0 bases, with 14 bases between. This CDR3 has 17 amino acids. CDR3: CSARDRLRGATNEKLFF. The CDR3 region has the DNA TGCAGTGCTAGAGATCGCCTGCGGGGAGCAACTAATGAAAAACTGTTTTTT.

This clonotype was detected only a few times. This sequence joins TRBV6-2 or TRBV6-3 and TRBJ2-5; maybe TRBD2 (5 bases). Germline loops: CDR1 MNHEY, CDR2 SVGEGT. CDR3 size: 17 residues. Trimming left V 2 bases short and J 9 bases short, with 25 bases between. CDR3 residues: CASSYGVSGERRGAQYF. The CDR3 DNA is TGTGCCAGCAGTTACGGCGTCTCTGGGGAGCGTCGAGGAGCCCAGTACTTC.